The 19 T cell receptor beta chains given below trace back to one sample, sequenced in a study of post-analysis software for immune sequencing data. Which antigens these TCRs recognize remains unknown. Included in the TCR beta cDNA libraries were unique molecular identifiers. TCRdb passed the PCR reads through MiXCR, listing each CDR3 protein once. Altogether some 700,000 distinct CDR3 sequences are present, about 60% being singletons, with the ten largest covering 11%. Study-level results: Controls had lower frequencies than patients of about 5 TRBV segments, which included TRBV5-6, TRBV5-1 and TRBV20-1.

Sequenced sample: blood. These TCRs come from a girl aged 2-9 years with multiple sclerosis.

The chain links TRBV24-1 to TRBJ2-2; perhaps TRBD1 as D (6 bases). The CDR3 is 13 residues long. CDR1 is KGHDR, CDR2 SFDVKD, per germline. V was trimmed by 7 bases and J by 6 bases, leaving 11 bases between them. In DNA form, the CDR3 reads TGTGCCACCAGCCCTACAGGGCCCGGGGAGCTGTTTTTT. It yields the protein CATSPTGPGELFF.

This clonotype was counted a few times. This rearrangement joins TRBV5-6 to TRBJ2-5; 7 nucleotides match TRBD1. Germline CDR1 and CDR2: SGHDT and YYEEEE. V shed 4 bases and J 5 bases; nucleotides not matched to a gene: 11. The CDR3 consists of 15 residues. DNA for the CDR3: TGTGCCAGCAGCACCCTGGACAGGACCCAGGAGACCCAGTACTTC. This encodes CASSTLDRTQETQYF.

The chain carries TRBV6-6 and TRBJ1-3; no reliable D call. Trimming shortened V by 8 bases and J by 0 bases, and 11 bases separated the two germline ends. This CDR3 has 14 residues. Germline V gives CDR1 MNHNY, CDR2 SVGAGI (reference sequence). DNA for the CDR3: TGTGCCAGCTTGGGCAGTCCCTCTGGAAACACCATATATTTT. Translated, it gives CASLGSPSGNTIYF.

The chain recombines TRBV3-1 with TRBJ2-3; 7 nucleotides line up with TRBD1. The CDR3 loop spans 16 amino acids. With 3 bases clipped from V and 0 bases from J, the junction kept 6 bases outside the gene matches. Germline V gives CDR1 LGHDT, CDR2 YNNKEL (reference sequence). CDR3 sequence reads: CASSHRTGMSTDTQYF. DNA for the CDR3: TGTGCCAGCAGCCATCGGACAGGCATGAGCACAGATACGCAGTATTTT.

This clonotype occurred a few times. V is TRBV2 and J is TRBJ2-5, with D possibly TRBD2 on 5 matching bases. The length of the CDR3 is 12 residues. Germline CDR1 and CDR2: SNHLY and FYNNEI. V lost 5 bases and J lost 11, with 15 bases in between. CDR3 sequence (DNA): TGTGCCAGCAGTTCCGATACTGGGGAGCAGTACTTC. The encoded protein is CASSSDTGEQYF.

V gene TRBV28 combines with J gene TRBJ2-3; TRBD1 agrees at 7 bases. The CDR3 covers 15 residues. The V and J ends lost 8 bases and 0 bases, in that order; junction bases with no gene match: 8. CDR1 is MDHEN and CDR2 is SYDVKM in the germline V gene. CDR3 amino acids: CASAYGTASTDTQYF. Here the CDR3 DNA reads TGTGCCAGCGCCTATGGGACAGCTAGCACAGATACGCAGTATTTT.

The chain links TRBV7-9 to TRBJ1-2; no definite D call. The CDR3 is 14 residues long. Germline V gene data show CDR1 as SEHNR and CDR2 as FQNEAQ (reference sequence). V dropped 1 base and J dropped 7 bases, with 13 bases sitting between them. The CDR3 DNA reads TGTGCCAGCAGCTTAGAGCCCGCGGCCTCTGGCTACACCTTC. The encoded protein is CASSLEPAASGYTF. Looking up the rest from reference TRBV7-9 and TRBJ1-2 gives the full variable domain: DTGVSQNPRHKITKRGQNVTFRCDPISEHNRLYWYRQTLGQGPEFLTYFQNEAQLEKSRLLSDRFSAERPKGSFSTLEIQRTEQGDSAMYLCASSLEPAASGYTFGSGTRLTVV.

The CDR3 is CASSQLGGGGSEQFF. CDR3 in DNA: TGCGCCAGCAGCCAGTTGGGGGGAGGCGGGAGTGAGCAGTTCTTC. The chain uses TRBV4-3 and TRBJ2-1, with 7 bases that match TRBD2. Losses at the gene ends were 3 bases for V and 9 bases for J; bases not matched to a gene: 11. CDR3 length: 15 amino acids. From germline, CDR1 is LGHNA and CDR2 YSLEER.

The chain uses TRBV15 and TRBJ1-2; tentative D call: TRBD1 (5 bases). With 5 bases removed from V and 2 bases from J, the gap between germline ends came to 15 bases. There are 15 residues in the CDR3. Looked up from germline, CDR1 is LNHNV and CDR2 is YYDKDF (reference sequence). Here the CDR3 reads CATSGRTGPNYGYTF. For the CDR3, the DNA is TGTGCCACCAGCGGTCGAACAGGTCCAAACTATGGCTACACCTTC.

The chain carries TRBV10-3 and TRBJ1-6; D unresolved. The CDR3 covers 16 residues. CDR1 ENHRY and CDR2 SYGVKD come from the germline V gene. Trimming removed 2 bases at V and 10 bases at J, with 18 bases between. CDR3 in amino acids: CAISEGQPGGGSPLHF. In nucleotides, the CDR3 is TGTGCCATCAGTGAGGGGCAGCCCGGCGGTGGCTCACCCCTCCACTTT.

The rearrangement joins TRBV24-1 to TRBJ2-1, with 7 nucleotides matching TRBD2. Germline V gene data show CDR1 as KGHDR and CDR2 as SFDVKD. This CDR3 is built from 15 residues. J was trimmed by 7 bases and V by 5 bases; bases with no gene match: 10. In DNA, the CDR3 is TGTGCCACCAGTGGTGGGGACTACGGGAATAATGAGCAGTTCTTC. Translated: CATSGGDYGNNEQFF.

The chain employs TRBV6-5 and TRBJ1-6; D unresolved. The CDR3 spans 13 residues. The germline gives CDR1 MNHEY, CDR2 SVGAGI. Trimming took 0 bases from V and 14 from J, leaving 11 bases between them. CDR3 protein: CASSYSTASALHF. The DNA for the CDR3 is TGTGCCAGCAGTTACTCCACGGCCTCGGCCCTCCACTTT.

The chain has TRBV12-3 or TRBV12-4 and TRBJ2-7; TRBD2 matches at 11 bases. There are 15 residues in the CDR3. V shed 7 bases and J 7 bases; nucleotides not matched to a gene: 12. CDR3 loop: CASTAGTSGPWEQYF. The CDR3 DNA reads TGTGCCAGCACCGCCGGGACTAGCGGCCCTTGGGAGCAGTACTTC.

There are a few counts of this clonotype. The chain carries TRBV5-6 and TRBJ2-7; D remains unclear. V lost 2 bases, J lost 5 bases, and 14 bases lay in between. CDR3 length: 14 amino acids. The germline gives CDR1 SGHDT, CDR2 YYEEEE. The CDR3 reads CASSFVTRDHEQYF. As DNA, the CDR3 is TGTGCCAGCAGCTTCGTAACCCGTGACCACGAGCAGTACTTC.

This clonotype came up a few times. The chain is built from TRBV10-3 and TRBJ2-5; no reliable D call. Germline V gives CDR1 ENHRY, CDR2 SYGVKD. Trimming removed 3 bases from V and 3 bases from J, with 8 bases in between. This CDR3 contains 13 residues. CDR3: CAISDDGEETQYF. The CDR3 nucleotides read TGTGCCATCAGTGACGACGGAGAAGAGACCCAGTACTTC.

The chain uses TRBV7-9 and TRBJ1-1; TRBD1 aligns across 9 bases. CDR1 and CDR2 from the germline V gene are SEHNR and FQNEAQ (reference sequence). This CDR3 has 15 amino acids. The trim removed 6 bases at V and 3 bases at J, leaving 8 bases unmatched. CDR3 sequence (DNA): TGTGCCAGCAGACAAAGGGACAGGGCAGACACTGAAGCTTTCTTT. Encoded protein: CASRQRDRADTEAFF.

The chain joins TRBV6-5 to TRBJ2-1; 10 nucleotides align to TRBD2. The CDR3 covers 17 residues. The germline V gene has CDR1 MNHEY and CDR2 SVGAGI. J gave up 4 bases and V 0 bases, and 6 bases lay outside the gene matches. In DNA form, the CDR3 reads TGTGCCAGCAGTTACTCCGGAGCTAGCGGGAGTTACAATGAGCAGTTCTTC. Its translation is CASSYSGASGSYNEQFF.

This clonotype was seen a handful of times. The chain carries TRBV5-1 and TRBJ2-5; D might be TRBD2 (6 bases). Germline CDR1 and CDR2: SGHRS and YFSETQ. The CDR3 sequence is 15 residues long. Trimming took off 4 bases at V and 2 bases at J, with 15 bases between the two ends. The CDR3 sequence is CASSALLAPQETQYF. CDR3 sequence (DNA): TGCGCCAGCAGCGCCTTACTAGCTCCTCAAGAGACCCAGTACTTC.

The DNA of the CDR3 is TGTGCCAGCAGTTACCCTCCGGGCCCCGGGCGAGGCAAAAACATTCAGTACTTC. This gives the protein CASSYPPGPGRGKNIQYF. The chain has TRBV6-2 or TRBV6-3 and TRBJ2-4; D call uncertain. Germline V gene lookup returns CDR1 MNHEY and CDR2 SVGEGT. This CDR3 is 18 amino acids long. The germline V and J ends were trimmed by 2 bases and 3 bases, with 20 bases remaining between them.